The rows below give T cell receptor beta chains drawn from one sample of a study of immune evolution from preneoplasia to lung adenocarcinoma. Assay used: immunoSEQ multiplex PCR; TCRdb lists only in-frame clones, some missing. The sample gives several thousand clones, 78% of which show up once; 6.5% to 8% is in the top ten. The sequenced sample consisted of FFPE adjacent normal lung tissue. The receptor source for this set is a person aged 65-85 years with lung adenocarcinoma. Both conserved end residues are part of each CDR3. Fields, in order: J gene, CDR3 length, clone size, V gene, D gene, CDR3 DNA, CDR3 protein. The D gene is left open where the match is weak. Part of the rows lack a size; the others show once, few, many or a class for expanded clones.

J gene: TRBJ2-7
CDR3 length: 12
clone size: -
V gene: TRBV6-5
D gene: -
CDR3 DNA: TGTGCCAGCAGTTTCGACGGTTACGAGCAGTACTTC
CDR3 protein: CASSFDGYEQYF

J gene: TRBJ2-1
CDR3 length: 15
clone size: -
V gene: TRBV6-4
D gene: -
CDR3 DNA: TGTGCCAGCAGTGACGGGGGAGGCTCCTACAATGAGCAGTTCTTC
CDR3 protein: CASSDGGGSYNEQFF

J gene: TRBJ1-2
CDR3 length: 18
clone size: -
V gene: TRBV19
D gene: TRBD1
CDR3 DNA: TGTGCCAGTAGTATAGGACTACCCGGGACAGAAGTTAACTATGGCTACACCTTC
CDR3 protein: CASSIGLPGTEVNYGYTF

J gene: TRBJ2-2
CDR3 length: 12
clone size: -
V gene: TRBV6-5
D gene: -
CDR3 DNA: TGTGCCAGCAGTTTCAAGACCGGGGAGCTGTTTTTT
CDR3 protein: CASSFKTGELFF

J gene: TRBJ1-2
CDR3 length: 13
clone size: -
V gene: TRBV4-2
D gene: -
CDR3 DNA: TGTGCCAGCAGCCAAGAGCAGGGTGATGGCTACACCTTC
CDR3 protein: CASSQEQGDGYTF

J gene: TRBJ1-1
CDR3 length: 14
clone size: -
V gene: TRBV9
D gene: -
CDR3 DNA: TGTGCCAGCACCCCAGGACCGCCGAACACTGAAGCTTTCTTT
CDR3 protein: CASTPGPPNTEAFF

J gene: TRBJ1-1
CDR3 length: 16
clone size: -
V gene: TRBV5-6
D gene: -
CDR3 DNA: TGTGCCAGCAGCTCCCTCGGGGGCCAGGGGAGGACTGAAGCTTTCTTT
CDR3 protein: CASSSLGGQGRTEAFF

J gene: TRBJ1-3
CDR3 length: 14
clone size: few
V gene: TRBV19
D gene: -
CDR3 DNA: TGTGCCAGTAGTATCGGACCGTCTGGAAACACCATATATTTT
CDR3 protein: CASSIGPSGNTIYF

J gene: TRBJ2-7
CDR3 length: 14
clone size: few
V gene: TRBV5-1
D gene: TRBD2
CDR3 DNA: TGCGCCAGCAGCCCGGGAGGTGGGAGGGGCGAGCAGTACTTC
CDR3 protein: CASSPGGGRGEQYF

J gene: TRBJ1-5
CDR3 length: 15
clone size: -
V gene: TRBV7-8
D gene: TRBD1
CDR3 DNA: TGTGCCAGCAGACCCGACAGGGGAGGGAATCAGCCCCAGCATTTT
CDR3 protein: CASRPDRGGNQPQHF

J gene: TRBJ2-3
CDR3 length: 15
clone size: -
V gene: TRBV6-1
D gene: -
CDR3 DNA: TGTGCCAGCAGCAAACTAGCGACAGGTCGGGATACGCAGTATTTT
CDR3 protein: CASSKLATGRDTQYF

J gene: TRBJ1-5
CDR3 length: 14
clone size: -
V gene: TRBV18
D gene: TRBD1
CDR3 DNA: TGTGCCAGCTCACCCGGGACAGGTTCTTTGACCCAGCATTTT
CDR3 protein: CASSPGTGSLTQHF

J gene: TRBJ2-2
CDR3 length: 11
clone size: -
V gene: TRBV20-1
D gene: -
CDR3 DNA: TGCAGTGCTACAGCTGGCGGGGAGCTGTTTTTT
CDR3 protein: CSATAGGELFF

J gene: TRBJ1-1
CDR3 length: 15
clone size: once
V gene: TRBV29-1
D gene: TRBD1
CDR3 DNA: TGCAGCGTTGATAAAGGACAGGTCATGAACACTGAAGCTTTCTTT
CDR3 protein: CSVDKGQVMNTEAFF

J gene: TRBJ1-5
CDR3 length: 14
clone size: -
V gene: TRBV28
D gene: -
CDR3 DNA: TGTGCCAGCAGTTTATGGGGGGCGAATCAGCCCCAGCATTTT
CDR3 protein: CASSLWGANQPQHF

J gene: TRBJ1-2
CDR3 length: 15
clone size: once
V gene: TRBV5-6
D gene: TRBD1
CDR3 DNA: TGTGCCAGCAGCCCGGGACAGGGGATGGTGGGTGGCTACACCTTC
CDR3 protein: CASSPGQGMVGGYTF

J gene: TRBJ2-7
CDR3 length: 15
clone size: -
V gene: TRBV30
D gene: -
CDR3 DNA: TGTGCCTGGATCCCGCGGACCCGTAGCGCCTACGAGCAGTACTTC
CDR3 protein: CAWIPRTRSAYEQYF

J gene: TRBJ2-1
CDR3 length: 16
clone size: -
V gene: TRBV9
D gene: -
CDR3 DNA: TGTGCCAGCAGCCCACCAGCTTTGGGGGTGTACAATGAGCAGTTCTTC
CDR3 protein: CASSPPALGVYNEQFF

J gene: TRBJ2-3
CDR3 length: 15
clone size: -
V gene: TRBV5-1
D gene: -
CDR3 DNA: TGCGCCAGCAGCTTGGAGGGCCCGAGGGTGGATACGCAGTATTTT
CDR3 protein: CASSLEGPRVDTQYF

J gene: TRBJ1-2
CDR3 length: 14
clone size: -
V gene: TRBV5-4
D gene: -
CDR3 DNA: TGTGCCAGCAGCCCGCGGACAGAAAACTATGGCTACACCTTC
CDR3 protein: CASSPRTENYGYTF

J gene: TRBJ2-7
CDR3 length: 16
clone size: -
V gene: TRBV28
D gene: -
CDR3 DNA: TGTGCCAGCAGTTTTCGGCTCGATACCCTCTCCTACGAGCAGTACTTC
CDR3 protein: CASSFRLDTLSYEQYF

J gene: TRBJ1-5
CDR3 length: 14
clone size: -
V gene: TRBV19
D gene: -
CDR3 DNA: TGTGCCAGTAGTCGCCTTTATAGCAATCAGCCCCAGCATTTT
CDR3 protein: CASSRLYSNQPQHF

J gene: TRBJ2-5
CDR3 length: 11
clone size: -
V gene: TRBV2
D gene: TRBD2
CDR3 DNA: TGTGCCAGCAAAGATGGAATAGCGGGCTACTTC
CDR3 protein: CASKDGIAGYF

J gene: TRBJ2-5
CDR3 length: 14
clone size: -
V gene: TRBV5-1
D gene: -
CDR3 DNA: TGCGCCAGCAGCTATGACGGGGTCCAAGAGACCCAGTACTTC
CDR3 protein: CASSYDGVQETQYF

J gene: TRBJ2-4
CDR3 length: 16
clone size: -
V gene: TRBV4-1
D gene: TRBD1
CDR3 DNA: TGCGCCAGCAGCCAAGTAAACAGGGGAACCAAAAACATTCAGTACTTC
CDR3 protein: CASSQVNRGTKNIQYF

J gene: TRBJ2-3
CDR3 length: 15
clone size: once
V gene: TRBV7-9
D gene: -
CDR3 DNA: TGTGCCAGCAGCTTATGGTCCGAGAGCACAGATACGCAGTATTTT
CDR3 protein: CASSLWSESTDTQYF

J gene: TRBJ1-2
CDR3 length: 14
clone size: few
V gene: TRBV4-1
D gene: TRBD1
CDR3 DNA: TGCGCCAGCAGCGAAATGACAGGGGTTAATGGCTACACCTTC
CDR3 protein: CASSEMTGVNGYTF

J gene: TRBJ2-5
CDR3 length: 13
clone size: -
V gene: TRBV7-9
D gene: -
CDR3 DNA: TGTGCCAGCAGCTTCCTAGCCCCGGAGACCCAGTACTTC
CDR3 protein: CASSFLAPETQYF

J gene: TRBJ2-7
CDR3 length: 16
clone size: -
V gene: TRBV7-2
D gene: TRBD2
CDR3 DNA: TGTGCCAGCAGCCCGCATGGGGGGGTTAGCTCCTACGAGCAGTACTTC
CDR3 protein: CASSPHGGVSSYEQYF

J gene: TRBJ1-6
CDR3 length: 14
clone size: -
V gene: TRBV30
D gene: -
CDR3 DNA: TGTGCCTCTAAAACCGGGACGGCTAATTCACCCCTCCACTTT
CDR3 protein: CASKTGTANSPLHF

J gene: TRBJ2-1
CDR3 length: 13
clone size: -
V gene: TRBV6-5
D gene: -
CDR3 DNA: TGTGCCAGCAGCGCGCCAGGGGACAATGAGCAGTTCTTC
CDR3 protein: CASSAPGDNEQFF

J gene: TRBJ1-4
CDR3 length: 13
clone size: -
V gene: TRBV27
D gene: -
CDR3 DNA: TGTGCCAGCAGTTTTCGAACCAATGAAAAACTGTTTTTT
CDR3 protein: CASSFRTNEKLFF

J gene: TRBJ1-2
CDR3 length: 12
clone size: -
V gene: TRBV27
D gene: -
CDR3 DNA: TGTGCCTCCCGATCGGGAGTGGAGGGCTACACCTTC
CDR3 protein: CASRSGVEGYTF

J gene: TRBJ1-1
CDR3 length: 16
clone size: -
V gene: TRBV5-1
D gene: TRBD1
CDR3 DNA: TGCGCCAGCAGCCTCGGACAGGGGGCAATGAACACTGAAGCTTTCTTT
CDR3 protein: CASSLGQGAMNTEAFF

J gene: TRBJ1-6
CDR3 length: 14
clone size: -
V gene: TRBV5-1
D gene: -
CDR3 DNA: TGCGCCAGCAGCTTGGAGGGAAAGGGGTCACCCCTCCACTTT
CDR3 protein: CASSLEGKGSPLHF

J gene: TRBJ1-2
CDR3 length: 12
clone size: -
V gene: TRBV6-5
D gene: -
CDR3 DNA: TGTGCCAGCAACGAGGGTGTCTATGGCTACACCTTC
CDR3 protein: CASNEGVYGYTF

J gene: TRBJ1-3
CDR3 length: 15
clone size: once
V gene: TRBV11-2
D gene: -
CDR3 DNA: TGTGCCAGCGCCCCGGGGATATACTCTGGAAACACCATATATTTT
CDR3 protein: CASAPGIYSGNTIYF

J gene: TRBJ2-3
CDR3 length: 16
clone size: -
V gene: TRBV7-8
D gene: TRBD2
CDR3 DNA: TGTGCCAGCAGCTCCGGTAGCGGGGAAGAGACAGATACGCAGTATTTT
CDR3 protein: CASSSGSGEETDTQYF

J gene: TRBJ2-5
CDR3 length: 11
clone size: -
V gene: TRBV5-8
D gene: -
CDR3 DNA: TGTGCCAGCAGGCGGTTCGGGACCCAGTACTTC
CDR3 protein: CASRRFGTQYF

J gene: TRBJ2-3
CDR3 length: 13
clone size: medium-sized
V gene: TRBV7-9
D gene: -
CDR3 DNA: TGTGCCAGCAGCGCCTCGGTCACAGATACGCAGTATTTT
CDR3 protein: CASSASVTDTQYF

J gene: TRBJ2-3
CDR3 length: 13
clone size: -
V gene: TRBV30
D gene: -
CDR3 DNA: TGTGCCTGGGGGGTCGGAGGCACAGATACGCAGTATTTT
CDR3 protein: CAWGVGGTDTQYF

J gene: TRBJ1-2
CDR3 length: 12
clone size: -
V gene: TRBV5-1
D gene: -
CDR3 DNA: TGCGCCAGCAGCTTGGGGGTCTCTGGCTACACCTTC
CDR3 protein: CASSLGVSGYTF

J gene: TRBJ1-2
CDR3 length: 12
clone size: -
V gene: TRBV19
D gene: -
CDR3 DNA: TGTGCCAGTTCCGTGGACAGATATGGCTACACCTTC
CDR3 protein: CASSVDRYGYTF

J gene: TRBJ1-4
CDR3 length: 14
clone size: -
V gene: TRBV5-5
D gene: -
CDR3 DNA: TGTGCCAGCAGCTGGACAGTCACTAATGAAAAACTGTTTTTT
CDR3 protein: CASSWTVTNEKLFF

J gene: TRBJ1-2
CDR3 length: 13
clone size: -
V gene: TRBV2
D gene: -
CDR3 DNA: TGTGCCAGCGCCCAAGGACCTAACTATGGCTACACCTTC
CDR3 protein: CASAQGPNYGYTF

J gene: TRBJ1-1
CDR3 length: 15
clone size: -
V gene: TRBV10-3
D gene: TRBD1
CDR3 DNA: TGTGCCATCAGTCCCGGGACAGGGGGCGGCACTGAAGCTTTCTTT
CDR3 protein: CAISPGTGGGTEAFF

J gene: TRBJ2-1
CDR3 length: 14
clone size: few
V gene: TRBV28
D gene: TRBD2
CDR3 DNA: TGTGCCAGCAGTTACGGCCGGGGAGGGAATGAGCAGTTCTTC
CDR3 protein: CASSYGRGGNEQFF

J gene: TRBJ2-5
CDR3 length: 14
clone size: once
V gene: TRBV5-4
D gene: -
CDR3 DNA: TGTGCCAGCAGCCCCAGGGGGGACCAAGAGACCCAGTACTTC
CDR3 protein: CASSPRGDQETQYF

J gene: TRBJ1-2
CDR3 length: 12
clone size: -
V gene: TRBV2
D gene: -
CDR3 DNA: TGTGCCAGCTACAGGGAAGATAGGGGCTACACCTTC
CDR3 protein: CASYREDRGYTF

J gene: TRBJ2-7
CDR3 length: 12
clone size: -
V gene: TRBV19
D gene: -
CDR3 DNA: TGTGCCAGTAGTGACGGAACCTACGAGCAGTACTTC
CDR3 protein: CASSDGTYEQYF

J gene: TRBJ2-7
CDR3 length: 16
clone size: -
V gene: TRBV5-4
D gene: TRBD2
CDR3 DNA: TGTGCCAGCAGCTCCCGCGGACTAGCGGCGACCTACGAGCAGTACTTC
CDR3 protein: CASSSRGLAATYEQYF

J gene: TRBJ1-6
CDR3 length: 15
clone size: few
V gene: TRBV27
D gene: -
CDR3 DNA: TGTGCCAGCAGTTTTTCCCCCAAAGGGGCCTCACCCCTCCACTTT
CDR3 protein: CASSFSPKGASPLHF

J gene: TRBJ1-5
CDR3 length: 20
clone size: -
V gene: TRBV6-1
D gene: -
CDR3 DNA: TGTGCCAGCAGTGCCTGGGATCGCTGGGTCTCTCAGAATAGCAATCAGCCCCAGCATTTT
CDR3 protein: CASSAWDRWVSQNSNQPQHF

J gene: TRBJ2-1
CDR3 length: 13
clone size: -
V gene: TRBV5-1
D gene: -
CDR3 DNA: TGCGCCAGCAGCTTACCAGGGGTGGATGAGCAGTTCTTC
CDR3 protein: CASSLPGVDEQFF

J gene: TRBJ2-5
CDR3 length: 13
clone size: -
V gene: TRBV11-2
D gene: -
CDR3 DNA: TGTGCCAGCAGCTTAATGGGTCCAGAGACCCAGTACTTC
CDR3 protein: CASSLMGPETQYF

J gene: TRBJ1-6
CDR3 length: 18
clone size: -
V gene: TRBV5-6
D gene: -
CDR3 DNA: TGTGCCAGCAGCTATGGGAACGACGGGAGCTCCTATAATTCACCCCTCCACTTT
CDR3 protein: CASSYGNDGSSYNSPLHF

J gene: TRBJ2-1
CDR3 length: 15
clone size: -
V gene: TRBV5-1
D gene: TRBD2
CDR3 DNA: TGCGCCAGCAGCTTCGGACTAGCGGGGTACAATGAGCAGTTCTTC
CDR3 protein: CASSFGLAGYNEQFF

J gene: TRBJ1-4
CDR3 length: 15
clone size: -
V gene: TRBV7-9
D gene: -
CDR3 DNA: TGTGCCAGCAGCACAGCGAGTACAACTAATGAAAAACTGTTTTTT
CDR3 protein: CASSTASTTNEKLFF

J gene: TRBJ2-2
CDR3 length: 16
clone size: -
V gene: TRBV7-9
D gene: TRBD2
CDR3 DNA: TGTGCCAGCAGCTTAGGTCTAGCGGGATCGGCCGGGGAGCTGTTTTTT
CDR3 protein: CASSLGLAGSAGELFF

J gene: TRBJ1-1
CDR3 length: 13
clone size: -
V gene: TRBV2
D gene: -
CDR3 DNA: TGTGCCAGCACTCCACCAGGGAACACTGAAGCTTTCTTT
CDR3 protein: CASTPPGNTEAFF